Included here is one T cell receptor (beta chain) sequence, with context. Sequencing of TCR beta was undertaken in CD8+ and CD4+ T cells derived from blood. Patients with Susac syndrome met diagnostic criteria defined recently for definite or probable disease. Reverse transcription of roughly 0.5 to 1 ug RNA was carried out with random hexamers. The authors amplified TCR beta CDR3 across 54 Vbeta and 13 Jbeta using immunoSEQ multiplex PCR. TCRdb re-derived calls from the immunoSEQ multiplex PCR reads in MiXCR, one entry per CDR3 protein. The sample consists of roughly 190,000 distinct CDR3 sequences, 90% to 96% of them appearing once. This entry comes from a study of CD8 T cells in Susac syndrome. This receptor was obtained from a human donor with Susac syndrome. The sequenced sample was CD4+ T cells from PBMCs.

CDR3 residues: CASSPGGAGETQYF. The CDR3 nucleotides are TGTGCCAGCAGTCCCGGGGGGGCCGGGGAGACCCAGTACTTC. The chain carries TRBV13 and TRBJ2-5; 8 nucleotides agree with TRBD2. The CDR3 is 14 residues long. Germline CDR1 and CDR2: PRHDT and FYEKMQ (reference sequence). The junction had 8 bases not matched to a gene; V was cut back by 6 bases and J by 5 bases.